The entry below describes one T cell receptor (beta chain). The donors were adults (healthy and HIV-negative) with no recent acute infections or vaccinations. This specimen belongs to a study of shared clonotypes between healthy human individuals. An assay was performed, and its level was deep. Replicate PCRs for unsorted PBMC used around 280 ng DNA (approximately 30,000 T cell genomes). The protocol was immunoSEQ multiplex PCR, while the TCRdb copy is restricted to in-frame clones and leaves out a portion. The table records a few hundred thousand clones, around 81% of them present only once. CDR3 size: 14 residues. V gave up 7 bases and J gave up 0 bases; unmatched junction bases: 5. The germline V gene has CDR1 MDHEN and CDR2 SYDVKM.

V and J are TRBV28 and TRBJ2-7; TRBD1 matches 8 bases. Sequencing used PBMCs. The clonotype was recovered from a woman aged 40 to 55 in good health. Some clones in this sample may be carry-over from other donors' samples. CDR3 sequence reads: CASTRQGSSYEQYF. The CDR3 DNA reads TGTGCCAGCACTAGACAGGGGTCCTCCTACGAGCAGTACTTC.